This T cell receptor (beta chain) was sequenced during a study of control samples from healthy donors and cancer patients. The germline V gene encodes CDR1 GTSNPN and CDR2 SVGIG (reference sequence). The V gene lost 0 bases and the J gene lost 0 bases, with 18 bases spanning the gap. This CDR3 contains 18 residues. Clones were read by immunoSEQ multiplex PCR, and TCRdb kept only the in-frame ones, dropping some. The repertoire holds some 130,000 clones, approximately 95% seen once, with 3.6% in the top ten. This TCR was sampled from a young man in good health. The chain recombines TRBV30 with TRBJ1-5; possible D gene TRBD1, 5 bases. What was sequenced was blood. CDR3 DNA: TGTGCCTGGAGTGTACGGGGACGGCACCCCCTTAGCAATCAGCCCCAGCATTTT. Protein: CAWSVRGRHPLSNQPQHF. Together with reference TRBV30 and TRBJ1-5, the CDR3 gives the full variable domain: SQTIHQWPATLVQPVGSPLSLECTVEGTSNPNLYWYRQAAGRGLQLLFYSVGIGQISSEVPQNLSASRPQDRQFILSSKKLLLSDSGFYLCAWSVRGRHPLSNQPQHFGDGTRLSIL.